The T cell receptor beta chain described here comes from a study of T cell responses to AZD1222 COVID-19 vaccine. Findings and caveats of the study: The span of vaccine-associated CD4 TCRs extended across spike, with dominance at 160-218 and 743-854. Only five to seven individuals given AZD1222 were seropositive at baseline.

To note about this clone: Its specificity is unknown.

Trimming cost V 2 bases and J 4 bases; bases outside gene matches: 5. Germline CDR1 and CDR2: MNHEY and SMNVEV (reference sequence). The CDR3 is 14 amino acids. Generated by immunoSEQ multiplex PCR, the TCRdb table keeps only in-frame clones and is missing some. This sample has 100,000 to 120,000 clones; 89% occur once, and the top ten carry approximately 40%. Sequenced material: peripheral blood, taken 28 days after the second AZD1222 dose. The receptor was isolated from an adult who received the AZD1222 COVID-19 vaccine. V gene TRBV27 combines with J gene TRBJ2-7; 7 positions match TRBD2. The CDR3 nucleotides read TGTGCCAGCAGTTTAAGTGGGGGGGGTTACGAGCAGTACTTC. Translated: CASSLSGGGYEQYF.